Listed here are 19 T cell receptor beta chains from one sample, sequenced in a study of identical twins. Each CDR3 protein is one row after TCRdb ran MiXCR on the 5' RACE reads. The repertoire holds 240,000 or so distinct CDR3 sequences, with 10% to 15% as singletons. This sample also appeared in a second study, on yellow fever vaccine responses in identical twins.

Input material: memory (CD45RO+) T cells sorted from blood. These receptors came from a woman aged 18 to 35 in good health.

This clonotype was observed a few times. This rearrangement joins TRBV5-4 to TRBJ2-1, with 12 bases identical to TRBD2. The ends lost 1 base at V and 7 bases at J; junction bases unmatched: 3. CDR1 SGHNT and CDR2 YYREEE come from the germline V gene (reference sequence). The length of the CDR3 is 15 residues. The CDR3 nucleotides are TGTGCCAGCAGCTTGTTAGGACTAGCGGGAAATGAGCAGTTCTTC. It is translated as CASSLLGLAGNEQFF. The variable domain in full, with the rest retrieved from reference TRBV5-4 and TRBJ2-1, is ETGVTQSPTHLIKTRGQQVTLRCSSQSGHNTVSWYQQALGQGPQFIFQYYREEENGRGNFPPRFSGLQFPNYSSELNVNALELDDSALYLCASSLLGLAGNEQFFGPGTRLTVL.

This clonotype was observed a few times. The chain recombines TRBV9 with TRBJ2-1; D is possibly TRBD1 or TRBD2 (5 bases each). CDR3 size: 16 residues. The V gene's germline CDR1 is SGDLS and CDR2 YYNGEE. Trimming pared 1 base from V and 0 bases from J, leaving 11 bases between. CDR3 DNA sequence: TGTGCCAGCAGCGTAAAACGGGGCAGCTCCTACAATGAGCAGTTCTTC. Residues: CASSVKRGSSYNEQFF.

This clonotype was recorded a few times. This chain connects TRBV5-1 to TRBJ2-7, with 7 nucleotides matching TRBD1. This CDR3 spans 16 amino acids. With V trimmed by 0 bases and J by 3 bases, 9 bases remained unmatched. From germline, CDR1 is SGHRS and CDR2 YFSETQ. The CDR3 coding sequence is TGCGCCAGCAGCTTGGTATCTTCAGGGGGAAACTACGAGCAGTACTTC. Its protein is CASSLVSSGGNYEQYF.

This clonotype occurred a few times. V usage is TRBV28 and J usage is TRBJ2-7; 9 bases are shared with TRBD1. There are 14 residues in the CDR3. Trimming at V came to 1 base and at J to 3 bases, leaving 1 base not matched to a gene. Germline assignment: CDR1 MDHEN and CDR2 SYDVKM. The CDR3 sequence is CASSLSTGGYEQYF. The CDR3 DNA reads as TGTGCCAGCAGTTTATCGACAGGGGGCTACGAGCAGTACTTC.

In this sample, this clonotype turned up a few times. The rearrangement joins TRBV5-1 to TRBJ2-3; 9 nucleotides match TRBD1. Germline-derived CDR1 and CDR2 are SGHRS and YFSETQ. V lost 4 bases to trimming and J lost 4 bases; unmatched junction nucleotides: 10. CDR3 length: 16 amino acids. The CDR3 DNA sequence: TGCGCCAGCAGCCTAGGGACAGGGAGTCGTCCAGATACGCAGTATTTT. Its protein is CASSLGTGSRPDTQYF.

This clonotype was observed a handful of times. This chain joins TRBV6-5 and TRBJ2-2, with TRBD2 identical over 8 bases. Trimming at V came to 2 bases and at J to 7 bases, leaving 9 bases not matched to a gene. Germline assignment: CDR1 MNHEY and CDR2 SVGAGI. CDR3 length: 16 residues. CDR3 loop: CASSYRGGAVYGELFF. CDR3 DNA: TGTGCCAGCAGTTACCGGGGGGGGGCCGTTTACGGGGAGCTGTTTTTT.

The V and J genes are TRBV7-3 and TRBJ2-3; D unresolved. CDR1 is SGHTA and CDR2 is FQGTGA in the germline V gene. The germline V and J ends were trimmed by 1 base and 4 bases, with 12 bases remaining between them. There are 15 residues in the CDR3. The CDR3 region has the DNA TGTGCCAGCAGCTTAAGTGGCAGTCAGGCAGATACGCAGTATTTT. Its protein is CASSLSGSQADTQYF.

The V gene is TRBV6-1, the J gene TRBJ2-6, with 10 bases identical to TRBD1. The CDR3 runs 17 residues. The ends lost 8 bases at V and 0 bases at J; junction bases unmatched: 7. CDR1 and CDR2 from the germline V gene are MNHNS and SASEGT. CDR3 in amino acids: CASLRDRGISGANVLTF. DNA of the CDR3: TGTGCCAGCCTTCGGGACAGGGGAATCTCTGGGGCCAACGTCCTGACTTTC.

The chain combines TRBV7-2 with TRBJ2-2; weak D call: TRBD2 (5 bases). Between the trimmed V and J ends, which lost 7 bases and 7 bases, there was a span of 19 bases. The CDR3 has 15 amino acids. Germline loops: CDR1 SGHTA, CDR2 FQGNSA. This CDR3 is CASTPRERTFGELFF. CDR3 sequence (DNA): TGTGCCAGCACCCCCCGGGAAAGAACTTTCGGGGAGCTGTTTTTT.

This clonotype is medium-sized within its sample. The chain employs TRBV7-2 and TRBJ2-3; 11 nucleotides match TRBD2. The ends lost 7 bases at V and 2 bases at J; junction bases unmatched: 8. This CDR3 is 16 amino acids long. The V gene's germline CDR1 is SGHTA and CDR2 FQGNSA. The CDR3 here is CASIPGLAGFTDTQYF. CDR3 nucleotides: TGTGCCAGCATCCCTGGACTAGCGGGTTTCACAGATACGCAGTATTTT.

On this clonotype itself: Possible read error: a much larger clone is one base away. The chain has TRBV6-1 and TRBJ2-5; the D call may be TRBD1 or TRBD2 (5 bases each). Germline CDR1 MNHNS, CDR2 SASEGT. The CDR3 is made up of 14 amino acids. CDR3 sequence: CASSESTRGETQNF. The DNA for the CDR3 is TGTGCCAGCAGTGAATCTACTAGGGGTGAGACCCAGAACTTC.

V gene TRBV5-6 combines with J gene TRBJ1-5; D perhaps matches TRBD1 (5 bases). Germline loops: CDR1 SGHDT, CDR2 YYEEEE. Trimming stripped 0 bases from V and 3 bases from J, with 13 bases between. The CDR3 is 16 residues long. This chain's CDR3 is CASSLGGAALNQPQHF. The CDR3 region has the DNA TGTGCCAGCAGCTTGGGAGGGGCCGCCCTCAATCAGCCCCAGCATTTT.

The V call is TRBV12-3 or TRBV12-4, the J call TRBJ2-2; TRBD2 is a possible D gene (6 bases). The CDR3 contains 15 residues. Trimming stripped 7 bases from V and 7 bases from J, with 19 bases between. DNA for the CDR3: TGTGCCAGCATCCCCCCGCGGGGTTCCGGCGGGGAGCTGTTTTTT. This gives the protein CASIPPRGSGGELFF.

The CDR3 reads CSASGGLYEQYF. The DNA for the CDR3 is TGCAGTGCTAGCGGGGGACTCTACGAGCAGTACTTC. V gene TRBV20-1 combines with J gene TRBJ2-7; a possible D gene is TRBD2 (6 bases). This CDR3 contains 12 residues. The germline gives CDR1 DFQATT, CDR2 SNEGSKA (reference sequence). The ends were cut back, 3 bases at V and 3 bases at J, with 9 bases in the middle.

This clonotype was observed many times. CDR3 sequence reads: CASSAGGPPYNEQFF. The CDR3 DNA sequence: TGTGCCAGCAGTGCGGGGGGCCCCCCCTACAATGAGCAGTTCTTC. The chain has TRBV6-1 and TRBJ2-1, with a weak D call TRBD2 (7 bases). Trimming shortened V by 4 bases and J by 2 bases, and 12 bases separated the two germline ends. The V gene's germline CDR1 is MNHNS and CDR2 SASEGT. The CDR3 is 15 amino acids.

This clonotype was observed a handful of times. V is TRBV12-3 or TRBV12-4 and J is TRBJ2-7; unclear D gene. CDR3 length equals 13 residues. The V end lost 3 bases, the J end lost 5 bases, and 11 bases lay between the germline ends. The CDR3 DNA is TGTGCCAGCAGTTTCGGACGTTTCGACGAGCAGTACTTC. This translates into CASSFGRFDEQYF.

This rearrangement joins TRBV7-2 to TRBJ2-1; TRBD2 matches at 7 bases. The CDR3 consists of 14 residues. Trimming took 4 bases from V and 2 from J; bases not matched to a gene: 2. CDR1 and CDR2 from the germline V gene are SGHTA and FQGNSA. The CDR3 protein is CASSSLAAYNEQFF. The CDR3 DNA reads TGTGCCAGCAGCTCTCTAGCGGCCTACAATGAGCAGTTCTTC.

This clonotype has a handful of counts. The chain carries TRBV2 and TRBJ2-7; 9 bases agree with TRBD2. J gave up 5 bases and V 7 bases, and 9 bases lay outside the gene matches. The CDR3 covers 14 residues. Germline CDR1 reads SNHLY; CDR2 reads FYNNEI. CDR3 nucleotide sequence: TGTGCCAGCATGTTGGCTAGCGGGATGAACGAGCAGTACTTC. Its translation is CASMLASGMNEQYF.

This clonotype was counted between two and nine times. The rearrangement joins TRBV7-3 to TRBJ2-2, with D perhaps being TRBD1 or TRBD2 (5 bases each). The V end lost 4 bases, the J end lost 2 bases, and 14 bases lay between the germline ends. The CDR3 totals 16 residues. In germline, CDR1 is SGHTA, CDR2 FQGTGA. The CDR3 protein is CASSSRLGGNTGELFF. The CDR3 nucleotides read TGTGCCAGCAGCTCCCGACTTGGGGGAAACACCGGGGAGCTGTTTTTT.